This entry lists 18 T cell receptor beta chains sequenced from one sample in a study of blood T cell repertoires in COVID-19. The repertoire was sequenced with immunoSEQ multiplex PCR; TCRdb's copy has only in-frame clones and lacks some. This table holds some 180,000 clones, 80% found once. Sequencing used PBMCs or T cells enriched from blood (not recorded which). The receptors come from a man in his fifties or sixties who had been exposed to COVID-19.

V and J are TRBV19 and TRBJ2-3; D is unclear. The CDR3 runs 11 residues. Germline V gives CDR1 LNHDA, CDR2 SQIVND (reference sequence). Trimming took 6 bases from V and 6 from J, leaving 7 bases between them. The CDR3 bases are TGTGCCAGTAGCACTTGGGATACGCAGTATTTT. It translates to CASSTWDTQYF. Variable domain in full (rest from reference TRBV19 and TRBJ2-3): DGGITQSPKYLFRKEGQNVTLSCEQNLNHDAMYWYRQDPGQGLRLIYYSQIVNDFQKGDIAEGYSVSREKKESFPLTVTSAQKNPTAFYLCASSTWDTQYFGPGTRLTVL.

In its sample, this clone was seen once. The gene calls are TRBV5-4 and TRBJ2-1, with 7 bases lining up with TRBD2. Germline loops: CDR1 SGHNT, CDR2 YYREEE (reference sequence). The CDR3 is made up of 16 amino acids. With 5 bases clipped from V and 6 bases from J, the junction kept 14 bases outside the gene matches. DNA of the CDR3: TGTGCCAGCAGTCCTGGACTAGTAGAGGTCGGCAATGAGCAGTTCTTC. As protein: CASSPGLVEVGNEQFF.

The chain recombines TRBV2 with TRBJ2-7; TRBD2 matches 10 bases. The germline V gene encodes CDR1 SNHLY and CDR2 FYNNEI. V was clipped by 3 bases and J by 1 base; unmatched bases: 6. The CDR3 is 16 residues long. CDR3: CASSEGGLAQSYEQYF. CDR3 nucleotide sequence: TGTGCCAGCAGTGAGGGGGGACTAGCGCAATCCTACGAGCAGTACTTC.

This clone was found once. The J gene is TRBJ1-2, the V gene TRBV7-6; D not resolved. CDR1 is SGHVS, CDR2 FNYEAQ, per germline. CDR3 length equals 12 residues. Trimming took off 5 bases at V and 7 bases at J, with 11 bases between the two ends. This CDR3 is CASSPPLSGYTF. The CDR3 coding sequence is TGTGCCAGCAGCCCCCCCCTATCTGGCTACACCTTC.

The V gene is TRBV5-1, the J gene TRBJ1-2, with D uncertain. This CDR3 comprises 15 residues. Trimming cost V 0 bases and J 4 bases, with 13 bases left between them. CDR1 and CDR2 from the germline V gene are SGHRS and YFSETQ. The CDR3 is CASSLGVDVSYGYTF. DNA of the CDR3: TGCGCCAGCAGCTTGGGCGTAGATGTAAGCTATGGCTACACCTTC.

This rearrangement joins TRBV7-2 to TRBJ2-2; 8 nucleotides align to TRBD2. Germline V gene data show CDR1 as SGHTA and CDR2 as FQGNSA. This CDR3 contains 15 residues. Trimming at V came to 5 bases and at J to 1 base, leaving 3 bases not matched to a gene. CDR3 nucleotide sequence: TGTGCCAGCAGCCAGACTAGCGTGAACACCGGGGAGCTGTTTTTT. It yields the protein CASSQTSVNTGELFF.

J is TRBJ2-1 and V is TRBV5-4; 9 nucleotides match TRBD1. There are 17 residues in the CDR3. Germline CDR1 and CDR2: SGHNT and YYREEE (reference sequence). The trim removed 2 bases at V and 3 bases at J, leaving 9 bases unmatched. The CDR3 spells CASSFPRQGVFYNEQFF. The DNA of the CDR3 is TGTGCCAGCAGCTTCCCAAGACAGGGGGTCTTCTACAATGAGCAGTTCTTC.

The chain links TRBV28 to TRBJ1-2; 10 bases align to TRBD1. Germline assignment: CDR1 MDHEN and CDR2 SYDVKM. With V trimmed by 6 bases and J by 8 bases, 12 bases remained unmatched. The length of the CDR3 is 15 residues. In DNA form, the CDR3 reads TGTGCCAGCAGCTCCTCCGGACAGGGGGGCTTCGGCTACACCTTC. Its protein is CASSSSGQGGFGYTF.

About this clone itself: At one end, the junction sequence differs from germline, possibly due to a read error. The genes are TRBV4-2 and TRBJ2-3, with D possibly TRBD2 on 5 matching bases. The germline V gene encodes CDR1 LGHNA and CDR2 YNFKEQ. This CDR3 spans 15 amino acids. The CDR3 DNA reads TGTGCCAGCAGTCAAGGGAGCGGCCGCACAGATACGCAGTATTTT. Amino acids: CASSQGSGRTDTQYF.

The chain is built from TRBV30 and TRBJ1-1; D is possibly TRBD1 (6 bases). Trimming took off 4 bases at V and 0 bases at J, with 9 bases between the two ends. The CDR3 sequence is 13 residues long. In germline, CDR1 is GTSNPN, CDR2 SVGIG (reference sequence). The CDR3 DNA sequence: TGTGCCTGGACAGGGACATTGAACACTGAAGCTTTCTTT. This codes for CAWTGTLNTEAFF.

The gene calls are TRBV4-1 and TRBJ2-7; maybe TRBD2 (5 bases). With 0 bases removed from V and 0 bases from J, the gap between germline ends came to 9 bases. CDR3 length: 15 residues. The V gene's germline CDR1 is MGHRA and CDR2 YSYEKL. This CDR3 reads CASSQDNSASYEQYF. Written as DNA, the CDR3 is TGCGCCAGCAGCCAAGATAATAGCGCCTCCTACGAGCAGTACTTC.

This clone occurred a few times. The CDR3 coding sequence is TGTGCCAGCAGCTCCACAGGGGGGCGCGGGGATGAGCAGTTCTTC. It specifies CASSSTGGRGDEQFF. The rearrangement uses TRBV7-2 and TRBJ2-1, with 8 bases identical to TRBD1. V gave up 4 bases and J gave up 8 bases; unmatched junction bases: 10. The CDR3 sequence is 15 residues long. The germline gives CDR1 SGHTA, CDR2 FQGNSA.

The chain's CDR3 is CATSETGYGYTF. The CDR3 DNA reads as TGTGCCACCAGTGAGACAGGCTATGGCTACACCTTC. V is TRBV24-1 and J is TRBJ1-2; a weak D match, TRBD1 (6 bases). Germline V gene sequence: CDR1 KGHDR, CDR2 SFDVKD. Trimming removed 4 bases from V and 4 bases from J, with 6 bases in between. The length of the CDR3 is 12 residues.

The gene calls are TRBV7-2 and TRBJ2-4; 8 bases match TRBD2. V was pared by 1 base and J by 3 bases, with 8 bases of the junction left unmatched. Germline V gene data show CDR1 as SGHTA and CDR2 as FQGNSA. This CDR3 is built from 17 residues. The CDR3 DNA sequence: TGTGCCAGCAGCTTAGTAGGAGCGGGAGCTGGCAAAAACATTCAGTACTTC. It yields the protein CASSLVGAGAGKNIQYF.

The sample holds a few counts of this clone. This chain links TRBV30 with TRBJ1-3; a possible D gene is TRBD1 (5 bases). V lost 4 bases, J lost 4 bases, and 23 bases lay in between. The CDR3 is made up of 17 amino acids. Germline loops: CDR1 GTSNPN, CDR2 SVGIG (reference sequence). The CDR3 loop is CAWTQRAQGSGGNTIYF. Written as DNA, the CDR3 is TGTGCCTGGACCCAAAGAGCGCAGGGATCAGGAGGAAACACCATATATTTT.

The rearrangement joins TRBV29-1 to TRBJ2-2; 7 bases fit TRBD2. The J segment lost 6 bases and the V segment lost 4 bases, leaving 8 bases of the junction unmatched. Germline CDR1 and CDR2: SQVTM and ANQGSEA. The CDR3 consists of 14 residues. This CDR3 reads CSVVATSSPGELFF. The CDR3 coding sequence is TGCAGCGTTGTCGCGACTAGCAGTCCCGGGGAGCTGTTTTTT.

The chain has TRBV4-1 and TRBJ2-1; 7 bases agree with TRBD1. This CDR3 is built from 15 residues. CDR1 and CDR2 (germline): MGHRA, YSYEKL. After removal of 0 bases from V and 7 bases from J, the junction contained 6 bases not matched to a gene. This CDR3 reads CASSQDGTGVNEQFF. The CDR3 region has the DNA TGCGCCAGCAGCCAAGATGGAACAGGGGTAAATGAGCAGTTCTTC.

This chain links TRBV11-3 with TRBJ1-1, with a possible D match to TRBD1 (6 bases). CDR3 size: 15 residues. Trimming removed 5 bases from V and 1 base from J, with 14 bases in between. CDR1 is SGHNT, CDR2 YENEEA, per germline. Here the CDR3 reads CASSPAGTQNTEAFF. The CDR3 DNA sequence: TGTGCCAGCAGCCCCGCCGGGACACAGAACACTGAAGCTTTCTTT.